This T cell receptor (beta chain) derives from a study of blood T cell repertoires in COVID-19. Study as a whole: The United States, Italy and Spain provided the acute and convalescent COVID-19 samples.

In the authors' methods: Reference gene primers were amplified, and this amplification served to estimate nucleated cell counts. Generated by immunoSEQ multiplex PCR, the TCRdb table keeps only in-frame clones and is missing some. V, J and clone size reflect that table, while D and trimming were determined from the DNA. Of around 310,000 clones listed, approximately 90% were seen once; the top ten hold roughly 4%. J gave up 3 bases and V 5 bases, and 6 bases lay outside the gene matches. Germline lookup yields CDR1 SGHTA and CDR2 FQGNSA. This CDR3 is built from 14 residues. J is TRBJ2-5 and V is TRBV7-2; TRBD1 agrees at 7 bases. The TCR was taken from a woman aged 50 to 60 with active or convalescent COVID-19. Input material: peripheral blood. CDR3 residues: CASSARGQKETQYF. The CDR3 bases are TGTGCCAGCAGCGCTAGGGGACAGAAAGAGACCCAGTACTTC.